Each of the 14 T cell receptor beta chains below was sequenced from the same sample in a study of T-cell reconstitution after alpha-beta-depleted transplantation in children. TCRbeta library preparation incorporated unique molecular identifiers. TCRdb reprocessed the PCR reads with MiXCR, giving one entry per CDR3 protein. The repertoire includes around 94,000 distinct CDR3 sequences, over 6% of them detected once, and roughly 17% sits in the top ten. The sequenced sample was PBMCs, obtained before TCRalphabeta/CD19-depleted stem cell transplant. The receptors stem from a boy aged 2 to 10 with acute lymphoblastic leukemia, due to receive a stem cell transplant.

This clonotype occurred many times. The V and J genes are TRBV5-1 and TRBJ2-1, with D possibly called TRBD1 or TRBD2 (5 bases each). The CDR3 runs to 15 residues. Trimming removed 4 bases at V and 6 bases at J, with 17 bases between. CDR1 is SGHRS and CDR2 is YFSETQ in the germline V gene. The CDR3 region has the DNA TGCGCCAGCAGCCCGGGACCTGGGTTATCCAATGAGCAGTTCTTC. This translates into CASSPGPGLSNEQFF.

This clonotype was recorded a few times. The rearrangement uses TRBV7-2 and TRBJ2-5, with 11 positions matching TRBD2. V trimming: 4 bases; J trimming: 5 bases; junction bases outside the gene matches: 9. The CDR3 extends over 16 amino acids. CDR1 is SGHTA and CDR2 is FQGNSA in the germline V gene. In DNA form, the CDR3 reads TGTGCCAGCAGCTCATTAGCGGGGGGGCTCAGGGAGACCCAGTACTTC. Translation gives CASSSLAGGLRETQYF.

In this sample, this clonotype turned up many times. V is TRBV29-1 and J is TRBJ1-2; a weak D match, TRBD1 (5 bases). The CDR3 spans 11 residues. CDR1 is SQVTM and CDR2 is ANQGSEA in the germline V gene. Trimming shortened V by 4 bases and J by 4 bases, and 7 bases separated the two germline ends. CDR3 amino acids: CSVGGAYGYTF. CDR3 DNA: TGCAGCGTTGGGGGCGCCTATGGCTACACCTTC.

This clonotype has at least ten counts. J is TRBJ2-7 and V is TRBV5-6; tentative D call: TRBD1 (6 bases). The CDR3 is 13 residues long. V was shortened by 4 bases and J by 3 bases, with 11 bases between the two germline ends. Germline assignment: CDR1 SGHDT and CDR2 YYEEEE. DNA of the CDR3: TGTGCCAGCAGCCGGGGACATAACTACGAGCAGTACTTC. It specifies CASSRGHNYEQYF.

This clonotype was counted many times. The chain employs TRBV10-3 and TRBJ2-5; a possible D gene is TRBD1 (6 bases). Germline CDR1 is ENHRY and CDR2 is SYGVKD. The CDR3 is made up of 14 amino acids. V lost 6 bases to trimming and J lost 2 bases, with 13 bases between them. CDR3 region: CAISRQAVQETQYF. The DNA for the CDR3 is TGTGCCATCAGCAGACAGGCTGTACAAGAGACCCAGTACTTC.

V gene TRBV18 combines with J gene TRBJ2-1, with D tentatively TRBD2 (5 bases). V was trimmed by 1 base and J by 4 bases, leaving 11 bases between them. CDR1 is KGHSH and CDR2 is LQKENI in the germline V gene. The CDR3 has 15 amino acids. CDR3 bases: TGTGCCAGCTCACCACGCCGGGATTTTTACAATGAGCAGTTCTTC. This codes for CASSPRRDFYNEQFF.

The chain carries TRBV12-3 or TRBV12-4 and TRBJ2-7; 8 bases are shared with TRBD1. This CDR3 is built from 14 residues. J lost 3 bases, V lost 7 bases, and 8 bases had no gene match. The CDR3 bases are TGTGCCAGCACTCTCCAGGGGGCAGTCTACGAGCAGTACTTC. Protein: CASTLQGAVYEQYF.

Only a few counts were recorded for this clonotype. The V and J genes are TRBV20-1 and TRBJ1-1; possible D gene TRBD1, 6 bases. V was cut by 3 bases and J by 3 bases, with 26 bases left in between. CDR3 length: 18 amino acids. Looked up from germline, CDR1 is DFQATT and CDR2 is SNEGSKA (reference sequence). Here the CDR3 DNA reads TGCAGTGCTAGGGGGGGGCCACCAAGGTCGAGAGGGGACACTGAAGCTTTCTTT. Amino acids: CSARGGPPRSRGDTEAFF.

The sample holds a few counts of this clonotype. V gene TRBV20-1 combines with J gene TRBJ1-2; possibly TRBD1 for D (5 bases). From germline, CDR1 is DFQATT and CDR2 SNEGSKA (reference sequence). This CDR3 comprises 16 residues. V lost 0 bases and J 4 bases, leaving 18 bases between the germline ends. DNA of the CDR3: TGCAGTGCTAGAGATCATCGGGGCCCGGGGGGCTATGGCTACACCTTC. Protein sequence: CSARDHRGPGGYGYTF.

The chain uses TRBV5-6 and TRBJ2-1; D is uncertain. V was trimmed by 0 bases and J by 0 bases, leaving 10 bases between them. The CDR3 length is 16 residues. Germline V CDR1 and CDR2: SGHDT, YYEEEE. The CDR3: CASSLDRWSSYNEQFF. The CDR3 region has the DNA TGTGCCAGCAGCTTGGACCGCTGGAGCTCCTACAATGAGCAGTTCTTC.

The chain employs TRBV11-2 and TRBJ1-5; the D is unclear. The germline CDR1 and CDR2 sequences are SGHAT and FQNNGV. V lost 5 bases and J lost 4, with 12 bases in between. The CDR3 totals 14 residues. CDR3 residues: CASSPAGYNQPQHF. DNA of the CDR3: TGTGCCAGCAGCCCTGCCGGTTATAATCAGCCCCAGCATTTT.

The rearrangement uses TRBV28 and TRBJ2-7, with TRBD1 identical over 9 bases. V shed 1 base, J shed 7 bases, and the junction held 11 bases outside the gene matches. The length of the CDR3 is 16 residues. Germline V lookup: CDR1 MDHEN, CDR2 SYDVKM. For the CDR3, the DNA is TGTGCCAGCAGTTTATTGTCGGGACAGGGTTTATGGGAGCAGTACTTC. Encoded protein: CASSLLSGQGLWEQYF.

This clonotype was recorded at least ten times. The chain employs TRBV5-1 and TRBJ2-7, with D perhaps matching TRBD1 or TRBD2 (5 bases each). This CDR3 is built from 15 residues. Looked up from germline, CDR1 is SGHRS and CDR2 is YFSETQ. Deletions cut 0 bases from V and 0 bases from J, with 10 bases between. The CDR3 DNA is TGCGCCAGCAGCTTGGGGGACCGAAACTCCTACGAGCAGTACTTC. Translating gives CASSLGDRNSYEQYF.

This clonotype was detected many times. The J gene is TRBJ2-3, the V gene TRBV11-2; TRBD2 matches at 7 bases. Germline V gene lookup returns CDR1 SGHAT and CDR2 FQNNGV. Trimming cost V 4 bases and J 0 bases; bases outside gene matches: 16. The CDR3 totals 19 residues. The CDR3 reads CASSSRIQRGGSSTDTQYF. DNA of the CDR3: TGTGCCAGCAGCTCCCGGATCCAGCGGGGAGGTTCTAGCACAGATACGCAGTATTTT.